The rows below give T cell receptor beta chains drawn from one sample of a study of shared clonotypes between healthy human individuals. Sequencing was performed with immunoSEQ multiplex PCR; in TCRdb, only in-frame clones are kept and a portion is missing. The table records around 700,000 clones, 72% of them present only once. The sample consisted of memory CD4+ T cells sorted from blood. The receptors come from a woman in her twenties or thirties in good health. The CDR3 runs from the conserved cysteine through the conserved F or W. Fields, in order: CDR3 length, V gene, clone size, J gene, D gene, CDR3 protein, CDR3 DNA. The D gene is left open where the match is weak. A clone size is listed for some rows: how often the clone was seen (once, few, many), or a class if it is expanded.

CDR3 length: 13
V gene: TRBV29-1
clone size: .
J gene: TRBJ1-1
D gene: .
CDR3 protein: CSVERQPNTEAFF
CDR3 DNA: TGCAGCGTTGAAAGACAGCCGAACACTGAAGCTTTCTTT

CDR3 length: 16
V gene: TRBV7-2
clone size: .
J gene: TRBJ2-7
D gene: .
CDR3 protein: CASSLRGNDNFYEQYF
CDR3 DNA: TGTGCCAGCAGCTTACGAGGAAACGACAACTTCTACGAGCAGTACTTC

CDR3 length: 15
V gene: TRBV28
clone size: .
J gene: TRBJ2-7
D gene: TRBD1
CDR3 protein: CASRSQGASDYEQYF
CDR3 DNA: TGTGCCAGCAGATCTCAGGGGGCTTCTGATTACGAGCAGTACTTC

CDR3 length: 17
V gene: TRBV25-1
clone size: .
J gene: TRBJ1-1
D gene: TRBD1
CDR3 protein: CASSGWVGRDRGTEAFF
CDR3 DNA: TGTGCCAGCAGTGGTTGGGTCGGGCGAGACAGGGGCACTGAAGCTTTCTTT

CDR3 length: 13
V gene: TRBV28
clone size: .
J gene: TRBJ2-7
D gene: TRBD2
CDR3 protein: CASLRLAGNEQYF
CDR3 DNA: TGTGCCAGCCTGCGACTAGCGGGAAACGAGCAGTACTTC

CDR3 length: 15
V gene: TRBV28
clone size: .
J gene: TRBJ2-1
D gene: TRBD2
CDR3 protein: CASTPGGVDYNEQFF
CDR3 DNA: TGTGCCAGCACCCCGGGGGGGGTGGACTACAATGAGCAGTTCTTC

CDR3 length: 15
V gene: TRBV11-2
clone size: .
J gene: TRBJ2-5
D gene: .
CDR3 protein: CASSRVEGAQETQYF
CDR3 DNA: TGTGCCAGCAGCCGTGTGGAGGGGGCGCAAGAGACCCAGTACTTC

CDR3 length: 15
V gene: TRBV21-1
clone size: once
J gene: TRBJ2-5
D gene: .
CDR3 protein: CASSTNDRARETQYF
CDR3 DNA: TGTGCCAGCAGCACAAACGACAGGGCGAGAGAGACCCAGTACTTC

CDR3 length: 15
V gene: TRBV25-1
clone size: .
J gene: TRBJ2-1
D gene: .
CDR3 protein: CASSGVGESYNEQFF
CDR3 DNA: TGTGCCAGCAGTGGGGTAGGGGAGAGCTACAATGAGCAGTTCTTC

CDR3 length: 15
V gene: TRBV6-5
clone size: .
J gene: TRBJ2-7
D gene: TRBD1
CDR3 protein: CASSPTGDARYEQYF
CDR3 DNA: TGTGCCAGCAGTCCAACAGGGGACGCACGCTACGAGCAGTACTTC

CDR3 length: 12
V gene: TRBV6-1
clone size: .
J gene: TRBJ2-2
D gene: .
CDR3 protein: CASRDNTGELFF
CDR3 DNA: TGTGCCAGCAGAGACAACACCGGGGAGCTGTTTTTT

CDR3 length: 13
V gene: TRBV5-4
clone size: .
J gene: TRBJ1-2
D gene: .
CDR3 protein: CASIAAPAMSYTF
CDR3 DNA: TGTGCCAGCATCGCGGCCCCTGCCATGAGCTACACCTTC

CDR3 length: 14
V gene: TRBV10-3
clone size: .
J gene: TRBJ1-2
D gene: .
CDR3 protein: CAIRDTQNWFGYTF
CDR3 DNA: TGTGCCATCAGGGATACACAGAACTGGTTCGGCTACACCTTC

CDR3 length: 12
V gene: TRBV7-8
clone size: .
J gene: TRBJ2-1
D gene: .
CDR3 protein: CASSLAGYEQFF
CDR3 DNA: TGTGCCAGCAGCTTAGCGGGATATGAGCAGTTCTTC

CDR3 length: 15
V gene: TRBV6-1
clone size: .
J gene: TRBJ2-4
D gene: .
CDR3 protein: CASSDYLLAKNIQYF
CDR3 DNA: TGTGCCAGCAGTGACTACCTACTAGCCAAAAACATTCAGTACTTC

CDR3 length: 16
V gene: TRBV6-1
clone size: once
J gene: TRBJ2-5
D gene: TRBD1
CDR3 protein: CASSDEYRGRRETQYF
CDR3 DNA: TGTGCCAGCAGTGACGAATACAGGGGGCGCCGGGAGACCCAGTACTTC

CDR3 length: 15
V gene: TRBV5-1
clone size: .
J gene: TRBJ2-7
D gene: .
CDR3 protein: CASSLAEGHLYEQYF
CDR3 DNA: TGCGCCAGCAGCTTGGCCGAGGGGCATCTGTACGAGCAGTACTTC

CDR3 length: 14
V gene: TRBV19
clone size: .
J gene: TRBJ2-2
D gene: .
CDR3 protein: CASRAGSGTGELFF
CDR3 DNA: TGTGCCAGTAGGGCAGGGTCGGGGACCGGGGAGCTGTTTTTT

CDR3 length: 14
V gene: TRBV10-1
clone size: .
J gene: TRBJ2-1
D gene: TRBD2
CDR3 protein: CASSLSGNVGEQFF
CDR3 DNA: TGCGCCAGCAGTCTTAGCGGGAATGTGGGTGAGCAGTTCTTC

CDR3 length: 15
V gene: TRBV28
clone size: medium-sized
J gene: TRBJ2-2
D gene: .
CDR3 protein: CASKRGGLYDGELFF
CDR3 DNA: TGTGCCAGCAAGAGGGGCGGACTGTATGACGGGGAGCTGTTTTTT

CDR3 length: 16
V gene: TRBV5-1
clone size: once
J gene: TRBJ2-2
D gene: TRBD2
CDR3 protein: CASSLGLAVNTGELFF
CDR3 DNA: TGCGCCAGCAGCTTGGGCCTAGCGGTTAACACCGGGGAGCTGTTTTTT

CDR3 length: 16
V gene: TRBV7-2
clone size: few
J gene: TRBJ1-2
D gene: TRBD1
CDR3 protein: CASSLVGTGINYGYTF
CDR3 DNA: TGTGCCAGCAGCTTAGTCGGGACAGGGATTAACTATGGCTACACCTTC

CDR3 length: 13
V gene: TRBV6-1
clone size: .
J gene: TRBJ2-7
D gene: TRBD1
CDR3 protein: CATAGQGAYEQYF
CDR3 DNA: TGTGCCACCGCTGGGCAGGGGGCCTACGAGCAGTACTTC

CDR3 length: 15
V gene: TRBV14
clone size: .
J gene: TRBJ2-3
D gene: TRBD1
CDR3 protein: CASSYRGWGTDTQYF
CDR3 DNA: TGTGCCAGCAGCTACAGGGGTTGGGGCACAGATACGCAGTATTTT

CDR3 length: 14
V gene: TRBV18
clone size: .
J gene: TRBJ2-1
D gene: TRBD2
CDR3 protein: CASSRTSGYNEQFF
CDR3 DNA: TGTGCCAGCTCAAGGACTAGCGGATACAATGAGCAGTTCTTC

CDR3 length: 14
V gene: TRBV7-9
clone size: few
J gene: TRBJ2-7
D gene: .
CDR3 protein: CASSFASGVYEQYF
CDR3 DNA: TGTGCCAGCAGCTTCGCCTCGGGGGTCTACGAGCAGTACTTC

CDR3 length: 12
V gene: TRBV5-1
clone size: many
J gene: TRBJ2-7
D gene: .
CDR3 protein: CASSFQGYEQYF
CDR3 DNA: TGCGCCAGCAGCTTCCAGGGCTACGAGCAGTACTTC